This TCR beta chain was recovered during a study of shared clonotypes between healthy human individuals (dated by TCRdb to 2018 to 2021). At the level of the whole study: A few men and two women, aged 18 to 49 years, made up the cohort. Per donor, three plates each were used for CD4 naive and CD4 memory, two for CD8 naive, and one for CD8 memory. To estimate repertoire size and how much clonotype sharing occurs between individuals, the study deeply sequenced the blood TCR repertoires of a handful of healthy adults. To increase sequencing depth and limit assay-specific biases, TCR repertoire library preparation and sequencing were carried out by different laboratories using diverse techniques. Between about 0.9 and 10 billion PBMCs per donor were obtained by leukapheresis. What the work shows at the level of the full study, not this receptor alone: Estimated clonotype richness was generally larger for naive than for memory subsets. Around 5.4% of naive CD4, roughly 3.6% of naive CD8, 2.3% of memory CD4, and over 0.35% of memory CD8 clonotypes were shared across several donors. Compared with non-shared clonotypes, the clonotypes found in all four sorted-subset donors had higher generation probabilities. Sampling was restricted to blood, and TCR repertoires in tissues likely differ from the TCR repertoires found in blood. Even with the large sequencing depth, rarefaction of the sorted-subset datasets indicated that sequencing was incomplete. Because the study included a small number of donors, the genetic and exposure-history diversity represented was limited. Based on pairwise subsampling, the degree of clonotype sharing among donors was expected to be affected by sequencing depth.

Healthy HIV-negative adults with no recently reported acute infections or vaccinations were included as donors. Every donor was a Caucasian adult living in Nashville, Tennessee, USA. Magnetic negative selection was used to enrich CD4+ T cells, after which naive cells were positively selected on CD45RA and the negative fraction became the memory subset. After blood collection by leukapheresis, PBMCs were isolated using Ficoll-Histopaque density gradient centrifugation and then cryopreserved in the vapor phase of liquid nitrogen. Analytical flow cytometry was used to check the purity and quantity of every magnetically sorted T cell population. From each sorted fraction, genomic DNA was isolated and quantified by UV absorbance on a Nanodrop 2000c. Using the deep immunoSEQ assay, TCR CDR3 regions were amplified from genomic DNA by multiplex PCR. Extracted genomic DNA from each cell subset was distributed evenly across all wells of several immunoSEQ 96-well plates, and each plate was treated as a replicate. For sorted subsets, roughly 200 ng of genomic DNA, equivalent to some 30,000 T cell genomes, went into each replicate PCR. Purified libraries were quantified with a Qubit 3.0 fluorometer, sized on a Bioanalyzer 2100, and re-quantified with the KAPA Library Quantification kit. A separate single-read 150-cycle Illumina NextSeq 550 flow cell was used to sequence each immunoSEQ 96-well plate. For the original study's pipeline: Because only junctional sequences without quality scores were contained in the immunoSEQ output, filtering matching that applied to full-length reads could not be performed. Sequences were annotated with PyIR, a Python wrapper for IgBLAST v1.9, and V/J genes and CDR3 were assigned using IMGT germline references. Reads were removed for weak V/J assignments (E-value above 1e-6), missing CDR3, stop codons, out-of-frame junctions, or ambiguous translated residues. A V3J clonotype was defined by an identical inferred V gene, J gene, and CDR3 amino acid sequence. The percentage overlap between two repertoires was calculated by dividing the number of shared unique clonotypes by the size of the smaller repertoire. Three approaches were used to assess repertoire richness: RTK rarefaction, the Chao1 estimator, and Recon v2.1 estimates of unobserved clonotypes. Generation probabilities were computed with OLGA for all TCRbeta clonotypes obtained by the gDNA method from several donors. TCRdb's version of the immuneACCESS table is confined to in-frame rearrangements and falls short of the full clone set. An unresolved V gene accounts for under half of the shortfall where checked; the remainder is of unknown origin. V and J calls and clone size are those listed in that table; D and trimming were worked out from the DNA. This sample lists 500,000 or so clones; roughly 95% were detected once. In total, the top ten clones hold about 0.068% of the sample.

Including the terminal cysteine and phenylalanine, the CDR3 comprises 12 residues. CDR3 DNA is the only sequence kept; it has 36 bases, read in frame from the first base. V was cut back by 4 bases and J by 13 bases, leaving a gap of 16 bases between them. Looking up the germline V gene (reference sequence) yields CDR1 MNHEY and CDR2 SMNVEV. In the case of this clone: Its antigen is not yet known. It has no much larger one-base neighbor in the sample; base qualities were not kept.

This TCR derives from a young woman in good health. Material for sequencing was naive CD4+ T cells sorted from blood. The cell subset or site label, read with the paper, signifies: CD45RA+ positively selected. The chain is assembled from TRBV27 and TRBJ1-2; a weak D assignment points to TRBD1 (5 bases agree). The CDR3: CASSYRPGIVTF. At the DNA level, the sequence is TGTGCCAGCAGTTATCGCCCAGGGATTGTCACCTTC.